The entry below describes one T cell receptor (beta chain). Participant age was about 18 to 100 years, and participants resided in about two dozen US areas. Categorization into cohorts depended on clinical history that participants reported. For recovered donors of Cohort 3, there were two negative PCRs, clearance, or symptom resolution. The record originates from a study of blood T cell repertoires in COVID-19. Only in-frame clones appear in the TCRdb table, and some are missing; sequencing was by immunoSEQ multiplex PCR. The sample has about 330,000 clones, 80% to 90% seen once; the top ten hold over 4.5%. Germline lookup yields CDR1 PRHDT and CDR2 FYEKMQ (reference sequence). This CDR3 comprises 13 residues. V was trimmed by 3 bases and J by 3 bases, leaving 8 bases between them.

This clonotype was obtained from a young man who had recovered from COVID-19. The sample consisted of PBMCs or T cells enriched from blood (not recorded which). The chain has TRBV13 and TRBJ1-2; D not resolved. This CDR3 reads CASSFQVDYGYTF. The DNA for the CDR3 is TGTGCCAGCAGCTTCCAGGTGGACTATGGCTACACCTTC.